Included here is one T cell receptor beta chain sequence, with context. Method: immunoSEQ multiplex PCR; TCRdb's copy keeps in-frame clones and lacks some. The sample consists of around 82,000 clones, 93% of them appearing once. These data come from a study of siplizumab effects on memory and regulatory T cells. Germline V gene lookup returns CDR1 MNHEY and CDR2 SMNVEV (reference sequence). This CDR3 comprises 13 residues. V was trimmed by 5 bases and J by 4 bases, leaving 10 bases between them. The clonotype was recovered from a human donor in good health. The chain combines TRBV27 with TRBJ2-3; D may match TRBD1 or TRBD2 (5 bases each). The specimen sequenced was CD8+ T cells sorted from blood. As DNA, the CDR3 is TGTGCCAGCAGTGGTATGGGGGCAGATACGCAGTATTTT. This encodes CASSGMGADTQYF.